The 29 T cell receptor beta chains reported below all come from one sample, sequenced in a study of cytotoxic CD8 clonotypes in ibrutinib-treated CLL. Clones were sequenced by immunoSEQ multiplex PCR, and TCRdb holds only the in-frame ones, with some missing. Of 120,000 to 150,000 clones in the sample, 80% to 95% are singletons; the top ten hold about 10%. Sequenced material: PBMCs, taken after 12 months of ibrutinib treatment. The receptors stem from a human donor with chronic lymphocytic leukemia.

V is TRBV28 and J is TRBJ2-7; D might be TRBD1 (6 bases). Trimming took off 7 bases at V and 5 bases at J, with 21 bases between the two ends. This CDR3 contains 15 residues. Per germline, CDR1 MDHEN and CDR2 SYDVKM. The CDR3 coding sequence is TGTGCCAGCATTCCACAAACCAACAGGGCCAACGAGCAGTACTTC. Translating it yields CASIPQTNRANEQYF. Supplemented by reference TRBV28 and TRBJ2-7, the full variable domain reads DVKVTQSSRYLVKRTGEKVFLECVQDMDHENMFWYRQDPGLGLRLIYFSYDVKMKEKGDIPEGYSVSREKKERFSLILESASTNQTSMYLCASIPQTNRANEQYFGPGTRLTVT.

The sample holds one count of this clone. The J gene is TRBJ2-1, the V gene TRBV28, with 7 bases fitting TRBD2. The junction had 10 bases not matched to a gene; V was cut back by 9 bases and J by 8 bases. Germline assignment: CDR1 MDHEN and CDR2 SYDVKM. CDR3 length equals 13 residues. CDR3 nucleotide sequence: TGTGCCAGTCGGGAGGTTCGCATTGATGAGCAGTTCTTC. Translated, it gives CASREVRIDEQFF.

This chain connects TRBV29-1 to TRBJ2-7; D remains unclear. The length of the CDR3 is 11 residues. CDR1 is SQVTM, CDR2 ANQGSEA, per germline. For the CDR3, the DNA is TGCATAAACCGCTATACCTACGAGCAGTACTTC. Translation: CINRYTYEQYF.

The rearrangement uses TRBV5-4 and TRBJ2-1, with D possibly being TRBD1 or TRBD2 (5 bases each). This CDR3 contains 15 residues. Germline V gene data show CDR1 as SGHNT and CDR2 as YYREEE (reference sequence). Trimming took off 9 bases at V and 0 bases at J, with 16 bases between the two ends. CDR3 in DNA: TGTGCCACGCAGGGTGGGGGAAGCTCCTACAATGAGCAGTTCTTC. It is translated as CATQGGGSSYNEQFF.

V and J are TRBV28 and TRBJ2-7; TRBD2 aligns across 8 bases. Losses at the gene ends were 6 bases for V and 0 bases for J; bases not matched to a gene: 4. The CDR3 totals 14 residues. Germline V gives CDR1 MDHEN, CDR2 SYDVKM. The CDR3 nucleotides are TGTGCCAGCAGCAAAACTAGCGGCTCCTACGAGCAGTACTTC. As protein: CASSKTSGSYEQYF.

CDR3 bases: TGTGCCAGCAGTTCAAGTGACGGCGTAACCGAAAAACTGTTTTTT. It is translated as CASSSSDGVTEKLFF. The chain recombines TRBV28 with TRBJ1-4; no reliable D call. CDR1 MDHEN and CDR2 SYDVKM come from the germline V gene. The CDR3 extends over 15 amino acids. Trimming removed 4 bases from V and 8 bases from J, with 17 bases in between.

This chain uses TRBV6-5 with TRBJ2-7, with 7 nucleotides matching TRBD1. Germline V gene lookup returns CDR1 MNHEY and CDR2 SVGAGI. V lost 9 bases to trimming and J lost 3 bases; unmatched junction nucleotides: 14. CDR3 size: 15 residues. CDR3 in amino acids: CASAPGGQVDYEQYF. CDR3 DNA: TGTGCCAGTGCCCCAGGAGGACAGGTCGACTACGAGCAGTACTTC.

This chain joins TRBV6-5 and TRBJ2-1; D remains ambiguous. Germline CDR1 and CDR2: MNHEY and SVGAGI. This CDR3 region has 13 residues. Trimming removed 0 bases at V and 6 bases at J, with 6 bases between. The CDR3 sequence: CASSYSTTNEQFF. CDR3 sequence (DNA): TGTGCCAGCAGTTACTCGACGACCAATGAGCAGTTCTTC.

The J gene is TRBJ2-6, the V gene TRBV19; 8 nucleotides agree with TRBD1. The CDR3 is 18 residues long. Per the germline V gene, CDR1 is LNHDA and CDR2 is SQIVND (reference sequence). The junction had 9 bases not matched to a gene; V was cut back by 3 bases and J by 2 bases. The CDR3 region has the DNA TGTGCCAGTAGTATCTCTCGGACAGGGAACACTGGGGCCAACGTCCTGACTTTC. This encodes CASSISRTGNTGANVLTF.

The J gene is TRBJ2-7, the V gene TRBV6-6, with a weak D call TRBD1 (6 bases). The CDR3 is 13 amino acids. The V and J ends lost 5 bases and 2 bases respectively, with 10 bases between them. Germline V CDR1 and CDR2: MNHNY, SVGAGI (reference sequence). The CDR3 is CASSHGQTYEQYF. CDR3 DNA sequence: TGTGCCAGCAGTCACGGACAGACCTACGAGCAGTACTTC.

The gene calls are TRBV11-2 and TRBJ1-5, with no clear D. Trimming removed 2 bases at V and 7 bases at J, with 12 bases between. The V gene's germline CDR1 is SGHAT and CDR2 FQNNGV. The CDR3 spans 14 residues. CDR3: CASSLSQKRQPQHF. CDR3 coding DNA: TGTGCCAGCAGCTTATCCCAAAAGCGCCAGCCCCAGCATTTT.

The chain couples TRBV11-3 to TRBJ2-1; 7 bases agree with TRBD2. The CDR3 extends over 15 amino acids. V was pared by 1 base and J by 2 bases, with 2 bases of the junction left unmatched. The germline V gene has CDR1 SGHNT and CDR2 YENEEA. The CDR3 DNA reads as TGTGCCAGCAGCTTAGTCGGGACTACCTACAATGAGCAGTTCTTC. Translating it yields CASSLVGTTYNEQFF.

The chain has TRBV28 and TRBJ2-1, with TRBD2 identical over 10 bases. Germline assignment: CDR1 MDHEN and CDR2 SYDVKM. Trimming at V came to 3 bases and at J to 4 bases, leaving 6 bases not matched to a gene. The CDR3 totals 16 residues. CDR3: CASSFGSGRGYNEQFF. In DNA, the CDR3 is TGTGCCAGCAGTTTTGGGAGCGGGAGGGGGTACAATGAGCAGTTCTTC.

In this sample, this clone turned up a few times. The chain uses TRBV12-5 and TRBJ2-2; TRBD1 is a possible D gene (5 bases). Germline-derived CDR1 and CDR2 are LGHNT and FRNRAP. This CDR3 comprises 13 residues. V was shortened by 2 bases and J by 5 bases, with 6 bases between the two germline ends. CDR3 loop: CASGLRGTGELFF. In DNA, the CDR3 is TGTGCTAGTGGTTTGAGGGGAACCGGGGAGCTGTTTTTT.

The genes are TRBV5-1 and TRBJ2-5; the D gene is possibly TRBD2 (6 bases). Germline V gene sequence: CDR1 SGHRS, CDR2 YFSETQ. The V end lost 3 bases, the J end lost 6 bases, and 15 bases lay between the germline ends. This CDR3 spans 14 amino acids. The CDR3 region is CASSSGTEGKTQYF. CDR3 nucleotides: TGCGCCAGCAGCTCGGGGACGGAGGGAAAGACCCAGTACTTC.

The chain has TRBV21-1 and TRBJ2-3; the table's D call, TRBD2, was not checked against the DNA. TRBV21-1 is labeled a pseudogene. This CDR3 has 14 residues. CDR3 region: CASSGTSGTDTQYF. In nucleotides, the CDR3 is TGTGCCAGCAGTGGGACTAGCGGCACAGATACGCAGTATTTT.

The CDR3 DNA sequence: TGTGCCTGGAGTTTCCGGACAGGGAGTAATGAAAAACTGTTTTTT. This sequence encodes CAWSFRTGSNEKLFF. The V gene is TRBV30, the J gene TRBJ1-4; the match to TRBD1 covers 8 bases. The V gene end was trimmed by 2 bases and the J gene end by 4 bases; junction bases not matched to a gene: 6. This CDR3 comprises 15 residues. Germline-derived CDR1 and CDR2 are GTSNPN and SVGIG (reference sequence).

This clone was observed once. This sequence joins TRBV28 and TRBJ2-7, with D possibly being TRBD2 (6 bases). Between the trimmed V and J ends, which lost 6 bases and 0 bases, there was a span of 15 bases. Looked up from germline, CDR1 is MDHEN and CDR2 is SYDVKM. This CDR3 is built from 15 residues. The CDR3 DNA reads TGTGCCAGCAGACTCGGGACTGTTGTCTCCTACGAGCAGTACTTC. It is translated as CASRLGTVVSYEQYF.

The J gene is TRBJ2-2, the V gene TRBV11-2; 12 positions agree with TRBD1. The CDR3 runs to 19 residues. V was pared by 4 bases and J by 5 bases, with 14 bases of the junction left unmatched. Germline V lookup: CDR1 SGHAT, CDR2 FQNNGV. The DNA for the CDR3 is TGTGCCAGCAGCTCGCCGGGACAGGGGGCGAGTGTTTATACCGGGGAGCTGTTTTTT. It codes for CASSSPGQGASVYTGELFF.

The J gene is TRBJ2-1, the V gene TRBV11-2, with D tentatively TRBD2 (5 bases). Germline V gives CDR1 SGHAT, CDR2 FQNNGV. This CDR3 has 16 amino acids. The V gene lost 5 bases and the J gene lost 8 bases, with 22 bases spanning the gap. The chain's CDR3 is CASSPYGSLGGDEQFF. The DNA of the CDR3 is TGTGCCAGCAGCCCTTATGGATCCTTAGGAGGCGATGAGCAGTTCTTC.

In its sample, this clone was seen once. The chain joins TRBV18 to TRBJ1-4, with D perhaps matching TRBD1 (5 bases). CDR1 and CDR2 from the germline V gene are KGHSH and LQKENI. The CDR3 loop spans 17 amino acids. Trimming removed 6 bases from V and 8 bases from J, with 25 bases in between. CDR3 nucleotide sequence: TGTGCCAGCTCCACCCCCGGCATCACAGGAGAGAGGGAAAAACTGTTTTTT. Its protein product is CASSTPGITGEREKLFF.

Here the CDR3 reads CASSPWEGNGELFF. The DNA of the CDR3 is TGTGCCAGCAGCCCGTGGGAGGGCAACGGGGAGCTGTTTTTT. The chain carries TRBV7-6 and TRBJ2-2; 7 nucleotides line up with TRBD2. The CDR3 sequence is 14 residues long. The V and J ends lost 5 bases and 7 bases, in that order; junction bases with no gene match: 7. Germline loops: CDR1 SGHVS, CDR2 FNYEAQ.

This chain joins TRBV28 and TRBJ2-1; perhaps TRBD1 as D (7 bases). Germline V gene sequence: CDR1 MDHEN, CDR2 SYDVKM. Trimming shortened V by 5 bases and J by 1 base, and 15 bases separated the two germline ends. This CDR3 comprises 16 residues. The CDR3, as DNA: TGTGCCAGCAGTGGACAGGACTACATATCCTACAATGAGCAGTTCTTC. Translation gives CASSGQDYISYNEQFF.

The count of this clone is one. The chain recombines TRBV28 with TRBJ2-1, with D possibly TRBD2 on 6 matching bases. This CDR3 spans 15 amino acids. Germline CDR1 MDHEN, CDR2 SYDVKM. Trimming removed 3 bases at V and 2 bases at J, with 11 bases between. The DNA for the CDR3 is TGTGCCAGCAGTTTTGGGTGGGAGGCCTACAATGAGCAGTTCTTC. Amino acids: CASSFGWEAYNEQFF. The variable domain in full, with the rest retrieved from reference TRBV28 and TRBJ2-1, is DVKVTQSSRYLVKRTGEKVFLECVQDMDHENMFWYRQDPGLGLRLIYFSYDVKMKEKGDIPEGYSVSREKKERFSLILESASTNQTSMYLCASSFGWEAYNEQFFGPGTRLTVL.

J is TRBJ2-7 and V is TRBV7-2; 8 nucleotides line up with TRBD1. This CDR3 comprises 13 residues. V lost 8 bases to trimming and J lost 0 bases; unmatched junction nucleotides: 3. Germline values: CDR1 SGHTA, CDR2 FQGNSA. As DNA, the CDR3 is TGTGCCAGCGTCGGGACAGGCTCCTACGAGCAGTACTTC. As protein: CASVGTGSYEQYF.

The chain recombines TRBV28 with TRBJ2-7; 9 bases are shared with TRBD1. This CDR3 is built from 16 residues. The V gene's germline CDR1 is MDHEN and CDR2 SYDVKM. After removal of 4 bases from V and 0 bases from J, the junction contained 7 bases not matched to a gene. The CDR3 region has the DNA TGTGCCAGCAGTTCCTCACCGGGACAGGGCTCCTACGAGCAGTACTTC. It codes for CASSSSPGQGSYEQYF.

The V call is TRBV6-1, the J call TRBJ2-1, with 8 bases matching TRBD1. Germline loops: CDR1 MNHNS, CDR2 SASEGT. After removal of 2 bases from V and 1 base from J, the junction contained 4 bases not matched to a gene. This CDR3 is built from 16 residues. The CDR3 protein is CASSENRGRSYNEQFF. The CDR3 nucleotides are TGTGCCAGCAGTGAAAACAGGGGGAGGTCCTACAATGAGCAGTTCTTC.

CDR3 loop: CASSRLISWEADTEAFF. The CDR3 DNA is TGTGCCAGCAGCCGACTAATATCTTGGGAGGCGGACACTGAAGCTTTCTTT. This rearrangement joins TRBV11-2 to TRBJ1-1; D gene ambiguous. Germline lookup yields CDR1 SGHAT and CDR2 FQNNGV. The CDR3 totals 17 residues. With 5 bases removed from V and 3 bases from J, the gap between germline ends came to 22 bases.

The chain uses TRBV2 and TRBJ2-2, with 9 nucleotides matching TRBD1. Losses at the gene ends were 6 bases for V and 3 bases for J; bases not matched to a gene: 5. The CDR3 consists of 15 residues. Germline lookup yields CDR1 SNHLY and CDR2 FYNNEI. CDR3 region: CASSRTGVDTGELFF. In nucleotides, the CDR3 is TGTGCCAGCAGCAGGACAGGGGTGGACACCGGGGAGCTGTTTTTT.